The sequence of this T cell receptor beta chain was determined in a study of T cell responses to AZD1222 COVID-19 vaccine (dated by TCRdb to the early 2020s). Regarding the complete study: A total of 233 trial participants underwent TCR sequencing, of whom 200 to 220 had received two doses of AZD1222 and some 25 had received two doses of the MenACWY control vaccine. Trial participants were enrolled into age subgroups of 18-55, 56-69 and 70-plus years, which contained around 150, 28 and 57 TCR-sequenced participants, respectively. The paper as a whole reports these results and caveats: In the small 56-69-year group, the increase in depth fell short of significance, most likely because of low power. Reportedly, close to half of the unique spike-specific TCRs recognized epitopes lying outside the regions that are mutated in the B.1.351 and B.1.1.7 variants. Because no day 14 peak-response samples were available, the repertoires could be characterized only after the peak T cell response. After two AZD1222 doses, both the breadth and the depth of spike-specific TCRs were significantly higher than at day 0 and than in MenACWY recipients. The whole spike protein was spanned by vaccine-associated CD4 TCRs, and dominant responses were seen in regions 160-218 and 743-854. Only a handful of AZD1222 recipients were SARS-CoV-2 seropositive at baseline, limiting conclusions about previously exposed vaccinees. Participants were mostly white British, with more females than males. The authors suggested clonal diversity may have been underestimated.

The CDR3 regions of human TCRbeta chains were analyzed by immunosequencing. Per the authors' processing: Repertoire TCRs were matched against a reference library of SARS-CoV-2-specific TCRs generated with the MIRA antigen-specificity platform. Breadth was defined as the fraction of unique TCRs that were SARS-CoV-2-associated. Depth was defined as the fraction of total T cells that were SARS-CoV-2-associated. Using the MIRA data, each spike-specific TCR was assigned both to the spike region to which the TCR was reactive and to a CD4 or CD8 class. Log10-transformed breadth and depth values were compared by one-way ANOVA with Sidak's multiple comparisons tests. This is the immuneACCESS table as TCRdb keeps it, with only in-frame sequences that have V and J called. A part of the clones is gone; compared with another copy, unresolved V genes explain less than half, and the rest is unexplained. V, J and clone size are those of that table, while D and trimming were read from the DNA. The sample table records roughly 120,000 clones; approximately 92% of these occur just once. In total, the top ten clones hold just over 4% of the sample.

A note on this clone: Its target antigen remains unknown. No clone much larger than this one lies a single base away; base qualities are absent.

What the time point label conveys for this sample: about 28 days (+/-7) after the second vaccine dose. The treatment or condition label here, explained by the study, means: meningococcal conjugate vaccine given as trial control. Vaccinee samples came from UK trials COV001 and COV002, including a single-blind randomized controlled phase 2/3 trial of AZD1222 (ChAdOx1 nCoV-19) in healthy adults. For TCRbeta chain sequencing, PBMC samples from trial participants were taken at day 0 and at day 28 after the second dose. The germline V gene (reference sequence) yields MNHEY for CDR1 and SMNVEV for CDR2. Counted from cysteine to phenylalanine, this CDR3 has 18 amino acids. Of all the DNA, just the CDR3 is kept, 54 bases in frame from base 1. V lost 5 bases and J lost 2 bases; the stretch between them is 19 bases long.

Sequencing used peripheral blood, obtained 28 days after the second dose of the MenACWY control vaccine. This clonotype was sampled from an adult who received the MenACWY meningococcal vaccine as a control. The chain was built from TRBV27 and TRBJ2-6; D gene: possibly TRBD2, on 6 matching bases. At the DNA level, the sequence is TGTGCCAGCAGTGCCCTCTTTGGCGGGAATACTGGGGCCAACGTCCTGACTTTC. This yields the protein CASSALFGGNTGANVLTF.